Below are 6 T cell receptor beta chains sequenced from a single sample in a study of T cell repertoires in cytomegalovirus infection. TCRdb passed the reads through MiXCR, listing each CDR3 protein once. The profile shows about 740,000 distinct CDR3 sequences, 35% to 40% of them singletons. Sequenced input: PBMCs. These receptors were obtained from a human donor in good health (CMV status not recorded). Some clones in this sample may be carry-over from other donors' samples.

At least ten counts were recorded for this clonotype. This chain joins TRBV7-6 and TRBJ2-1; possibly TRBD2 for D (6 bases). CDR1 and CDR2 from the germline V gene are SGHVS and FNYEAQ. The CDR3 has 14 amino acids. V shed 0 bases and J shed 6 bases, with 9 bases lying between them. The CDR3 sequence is CASSLAGGGNEQFF. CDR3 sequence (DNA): TGTGCCAGCAGCTTAGCGGGAGGTGGCAATGAGCAGTTCTTC.

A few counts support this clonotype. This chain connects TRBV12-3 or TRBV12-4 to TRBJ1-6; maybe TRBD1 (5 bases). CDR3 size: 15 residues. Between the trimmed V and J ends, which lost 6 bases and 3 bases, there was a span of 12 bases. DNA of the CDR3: TGTGCCAGCAGGCCGAGGGGTGGCTATAATTCACCCCTCCACTTT. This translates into CASRPRGGYNSPLHF.

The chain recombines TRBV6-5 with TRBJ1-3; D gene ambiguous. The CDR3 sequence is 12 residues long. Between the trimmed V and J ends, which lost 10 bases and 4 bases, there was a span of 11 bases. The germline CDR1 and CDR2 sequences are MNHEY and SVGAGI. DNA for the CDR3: TGTGCCACCTCCCTGGGAGGAAACACCATATATTTT. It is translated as CATSLGGNTIYF.

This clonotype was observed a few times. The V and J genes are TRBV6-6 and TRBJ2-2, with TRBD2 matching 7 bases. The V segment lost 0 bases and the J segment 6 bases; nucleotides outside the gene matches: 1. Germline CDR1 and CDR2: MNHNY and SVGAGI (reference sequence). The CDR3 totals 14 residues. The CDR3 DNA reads TGTGCCAGCAGTTACTCTCGGGAGGCCGGGGAGCTGTTTTTT. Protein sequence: CASSYSREAGELFF.

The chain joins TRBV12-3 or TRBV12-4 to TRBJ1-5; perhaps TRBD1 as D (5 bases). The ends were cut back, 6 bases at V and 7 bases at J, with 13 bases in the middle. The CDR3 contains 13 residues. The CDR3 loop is CASSTREGQPQHF. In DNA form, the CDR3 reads TGTGCCAGCAGCACCAGGGAAGGACAGCCCCAGCATTTT.

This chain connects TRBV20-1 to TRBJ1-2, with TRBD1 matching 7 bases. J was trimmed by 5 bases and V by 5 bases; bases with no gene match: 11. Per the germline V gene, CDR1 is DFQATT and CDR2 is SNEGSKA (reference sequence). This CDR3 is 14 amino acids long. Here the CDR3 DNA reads TGCAGTGCTGAGCTCCGGGACAGTACTTATGGCTACACCTTC. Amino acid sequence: CSAELRDSTYGYTF.